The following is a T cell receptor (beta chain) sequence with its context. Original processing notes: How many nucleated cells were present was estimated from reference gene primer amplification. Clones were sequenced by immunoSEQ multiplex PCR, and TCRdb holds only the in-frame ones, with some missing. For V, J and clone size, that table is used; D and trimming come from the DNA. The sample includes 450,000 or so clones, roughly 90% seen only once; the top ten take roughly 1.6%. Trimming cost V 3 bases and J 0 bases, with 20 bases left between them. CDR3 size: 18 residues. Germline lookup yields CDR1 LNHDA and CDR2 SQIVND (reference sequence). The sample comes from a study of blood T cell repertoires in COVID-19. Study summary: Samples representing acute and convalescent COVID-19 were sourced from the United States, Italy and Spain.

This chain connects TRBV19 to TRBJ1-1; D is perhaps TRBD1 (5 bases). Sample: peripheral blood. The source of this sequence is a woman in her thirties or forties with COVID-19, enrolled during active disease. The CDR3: CASSISPAGGIMNTEAFF. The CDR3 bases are TGTGCCAGTAGTATTTCGCCGGCGGGGGGGATTATGAACACTGAAGCTTTCTTT.